This T cell receptor beta chain was observed in a study of T cells in Graves' hyperthyroidism and ophthalmopathy. Study-wide results and caveats: By a 13 V-J model, ophthalmopathy was set apart from stable hyperthyroidism.

As regards this clonotype: Its target is not known. This may arise from a read error, as a much more abundant clone is one base away.

There were TCR beta CDR3 regions amplified from RNA transcripts. HTBI primers were used for first-round RT-PCR of the TCR CDR3. TCRdb reprocessed the multiplex PCR reads via MiXCR and lists one record per CDR3 protein. The table has 480,000 or so distinct CDR3 sequences, 40% to 50% seen once. V was shortened by 5 bases and J by 8 bases, with 14 bases between the two germline ends. CDR3 length: 12 amino acids. The germline gives CDR1 SGHRS, CDR2 YFSETQ. Clinical symptoms, serum thyroxine, TRAb, thyroid ultrasound and orbital computed tomography informed diagnoses. Sequencing input: peripheral blood or thyroid tissue (not recorded which). J is TRBJ2-7 and V is TRBV5-1; weak D call: TRBD1 (6 bases). The receptor was isolated from an adult woman with Graves' disease, either hyperthyroidism or ophthalmopathy (not recorded which). CDR3 amino acids: CASRLGRDKQYF. For the CDR3, the DNA is TGCGCCAGCAGACTGGGCCGGGACAAGCAGTACTTC.